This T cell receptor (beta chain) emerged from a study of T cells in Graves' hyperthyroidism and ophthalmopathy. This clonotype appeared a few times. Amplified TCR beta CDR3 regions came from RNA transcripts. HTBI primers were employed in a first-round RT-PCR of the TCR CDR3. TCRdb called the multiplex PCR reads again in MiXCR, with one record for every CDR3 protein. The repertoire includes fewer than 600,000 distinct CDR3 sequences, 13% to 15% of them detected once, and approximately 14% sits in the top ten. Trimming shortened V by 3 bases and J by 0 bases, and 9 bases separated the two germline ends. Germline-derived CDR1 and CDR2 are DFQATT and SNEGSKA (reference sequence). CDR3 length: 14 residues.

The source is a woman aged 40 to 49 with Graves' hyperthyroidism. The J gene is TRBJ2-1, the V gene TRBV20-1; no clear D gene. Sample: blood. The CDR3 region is CSARQVGSYNEQFF. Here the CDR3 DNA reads TGCAGTGCTAGGCAAGTGGGCTCCTACAATGAGCAGTTCTTC.